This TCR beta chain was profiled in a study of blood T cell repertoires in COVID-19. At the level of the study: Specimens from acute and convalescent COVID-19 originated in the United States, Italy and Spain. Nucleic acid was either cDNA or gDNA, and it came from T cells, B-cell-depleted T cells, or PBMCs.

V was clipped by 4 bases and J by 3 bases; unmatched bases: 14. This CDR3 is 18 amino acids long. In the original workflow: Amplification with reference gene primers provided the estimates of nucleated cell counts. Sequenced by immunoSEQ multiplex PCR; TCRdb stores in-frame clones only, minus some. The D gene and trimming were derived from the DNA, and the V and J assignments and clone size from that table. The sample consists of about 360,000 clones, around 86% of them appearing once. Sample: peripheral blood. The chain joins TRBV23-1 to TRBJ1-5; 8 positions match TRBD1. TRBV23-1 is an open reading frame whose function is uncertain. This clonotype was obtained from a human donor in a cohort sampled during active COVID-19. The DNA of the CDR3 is TGCGCCAGCAGTCCCAAAGGTTCGGGACAGGAGATCAATCAGCCCCAGCATTTT. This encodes CASSPKGSGQEINQPQHF.